This TCR beta chain came from a study of T cells in Graves' hyperthyroidism and ophthalmopathy. The table lists this clonotype with many counts. It was RNA transcripts that yielded the amplified TCR beta CDR3 regions. TCR CDR3 regions were first amplified by RT-PCR with HTBI primers. TCRdb re-called the multiplex PCR reads through MiXCR, storing one row per CDR3 protein. The data show around 800,000 distinct CDR3 sequences, with roughly 40% seen just once and 8.9% held by the top ten. Deletions cut 5 bases from V and 1 base from J, with 24 bases between. The CDR3 is 18 residues long. The V gene's germline CDR1 is SGHVS and CDR2 FNYEAQ.

This clonotype was sampled from a man aged 18 to 29 with Graves' hyperthyroidism. V gene TRBV7-6 combines with J gene TRBJ2-7, with D perhaps TRBD2 (6 bases). The sequenced material came from blood. The CDR3 spells CASSLGTAGPRRSYEQYF. As DNA, the CDR3 is TGTGCCAGCAGCCTAGGGACCGCGGGACCCCGGCGGTCCTACGAGCAGTACTTC.